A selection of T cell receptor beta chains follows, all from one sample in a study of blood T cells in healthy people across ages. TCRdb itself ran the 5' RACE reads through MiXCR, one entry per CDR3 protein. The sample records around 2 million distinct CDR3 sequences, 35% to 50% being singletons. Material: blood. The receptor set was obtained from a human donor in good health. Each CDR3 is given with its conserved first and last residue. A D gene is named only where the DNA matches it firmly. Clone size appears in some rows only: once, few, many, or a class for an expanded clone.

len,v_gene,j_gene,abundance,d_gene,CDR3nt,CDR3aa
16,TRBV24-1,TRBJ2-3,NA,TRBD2,TGTGCCACCAGTGGAGAGCGGGGGGGCGGCACAGATACGCAGTATTTT,CATSGERGGGTDTQYF
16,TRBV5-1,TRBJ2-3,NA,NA,TGCGCCAGCAGCCTGGACCTTGGACTTGGCACAGATACGCAGTATTTT,CASSLDLGLGTDTQYF
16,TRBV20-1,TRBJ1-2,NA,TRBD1,TGCAGTGCTAGAGGGACAGGGGCCACCCTGGACTATGGCTACACCTTC,CSARGTGATLDYGYTF
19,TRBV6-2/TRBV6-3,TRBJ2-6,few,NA,TGTGCCAGCAGTTACTCGGAGCATTTTGGGAGCTCTGGGGCCAACGTCCTGACTTTC,CASSYSEHFGSSGANVLTF
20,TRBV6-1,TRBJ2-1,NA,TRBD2,TGTGCCAGCAGGGGGGAAAGACTAGCGGGGGGTCAGAGCTCCTACAATGAGCAGTTCTTC,CASRGERLAGGQSSYNEQFF
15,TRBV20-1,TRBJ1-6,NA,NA,TGCAGTGCTGAGGGGAGGGGGGTCTATAATTCACCCCTCCACTTT,CSAEGRGVYNSPLHF
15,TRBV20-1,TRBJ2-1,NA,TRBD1,TGCAGTGCTAGAGATCGGGACAGGGGGCAAGAGACCCAGTTCTTC,CSARDRDRGQETQFF
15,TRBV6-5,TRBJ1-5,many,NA,TGTGCCAGCAGTTACAGCCCGGACGGCAATCAGCCCCAGCATTTT,CASSYSPDGNQPQHF
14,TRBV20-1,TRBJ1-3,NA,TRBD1,TGCAGTGCTAGTGGACAGGGAAGAGGAAACACCATATATTTT,CSASGQGRGNTIYF
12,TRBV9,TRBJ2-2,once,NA,TGTGCCAGCAGCGACCACAACGGGGAGCTGTTTTTT,CASSDHNGELFF
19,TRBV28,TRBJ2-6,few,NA,TGTGCCAGCAGCCCCTTCCGGGGATGGAGTGGCTCTGGGGCCAACGTCCGGACTTTC,CASSPFRGWSGSGANVRTF
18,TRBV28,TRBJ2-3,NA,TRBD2,TGTGCCAGCAGTTTATGGTCACCTCAGGGACTAGGGACAGATACGCAGTATTTT,CASSLWSPQGLGTDTQYF
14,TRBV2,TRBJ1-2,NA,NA,TGTGCCAGCACTACTCCGACGGAGCTGTATGGCTACACCTTC,CASTTPTELYGYTF
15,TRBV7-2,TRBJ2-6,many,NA,TGTGCCAGCAGCCACCAGAGCTCTGGGGCCAACGTCCTGACTTTC,CASSHQSSGANVLTF
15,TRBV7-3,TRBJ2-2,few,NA,TGTGCCAGCAGCTTAAACGGGGCGCAGACCGGGGAGCTGTTTTTT,CASSLNGAQTGELFF
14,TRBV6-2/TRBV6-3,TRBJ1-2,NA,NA,TGTGCCAGCAGTTACTCCAAGGAGGTTGGAGGCTACACCTTC,CASSYSKEVGGYTF
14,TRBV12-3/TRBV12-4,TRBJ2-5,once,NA,TGCGCCAGCAGTTTTTCGTCACCTCAGGGGACCCAGTACTTC,CASSFSSPQGTQYF
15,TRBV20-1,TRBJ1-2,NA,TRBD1,TGCAGTGCTAGAGAATGGGACAGCTCGGCAGTAGGCTACACCTTC,CSAREWDSSAVGYTF
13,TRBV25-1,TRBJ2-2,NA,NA,TGTGCCAGCAGTGGTTGGGGCACCGGGGAGCTGTTTTTT,CASSGWGTGELFF
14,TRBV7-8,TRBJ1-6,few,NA,TGTGCCAGCAGCTTAGAAGGGCGTTATTCACCCCTCCACTTT,CASSLEGRYSPLHF
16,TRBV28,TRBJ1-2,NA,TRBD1,TGTGCCAGCAGTTCGCGCCTCCTGGACAGGGACGATGGCTACACCTTC,CASSSRLLDRDDGYTF
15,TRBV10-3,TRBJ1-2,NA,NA,TGTGCCATCAGTGTGAGAGGGGGGTCCAACTATGGCTACACCTTC,CAISVRGGSNYGYTF
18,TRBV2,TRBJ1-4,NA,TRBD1,TGTGCCAGCAGTTCGACAGGGGGAAGGTCGGCAACTAATGAAAAACTGTTTTTT,CASSSTGGRSATNEKLFF
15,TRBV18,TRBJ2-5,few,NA,TGTGCCAGCTCACTACTCCGGGCAGGGCAAGAGACCCAGTACTTC,CASSLLRAGQETQYF
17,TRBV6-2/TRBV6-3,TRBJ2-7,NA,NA,TGTGCCAGCATTACTACGGCCGGGGCCGATAGCTCCTACGAGCAGTACTTC,CASITTAGADSSYEQYF
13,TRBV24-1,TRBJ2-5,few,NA,TGTGCCACCCAAAAACAGGGTGGAGAGACCCAGTACTTC,CATQKQGGETQYF
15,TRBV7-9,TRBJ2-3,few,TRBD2,TGTGCCAGCAGCGCCGCGGGGGTAGCAACAGATACGCAGTATTTT,CASSAAGVATDTQYF
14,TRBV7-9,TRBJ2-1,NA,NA,TGTGCCAGCAGCTTCCGTAGTTTGCAGAGTGAGCAGTTCTTC,CASSFRSLQSEQFF
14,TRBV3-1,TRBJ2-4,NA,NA,TGTGCCAGCAGCCCATCGTCGACGAGAGGCATTCAGTACTTC,CASSPSSTRGIQYF
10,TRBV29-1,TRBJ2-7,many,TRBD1,TGCAGCGTTGTCACAGGGGAACAGTACTTC,CSVVTGEQYF
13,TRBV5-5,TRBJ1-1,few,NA,TGTGCCAGCAGCTTGGAGAGCTACACTGAAGCTTTCTTT,CASSLESYTEAFF